This T cell receptor beta chain was recovered during a study of blood T cell repertoires in COVID-19. Study overall: Italy, Spain and the United States were the sources of the convalescent and acute COVID-19 samples. PBMCs, B-cell-depleted T cells, or T cells provided the cDNA or gDNA that made up the material.

In the authors' workflow: Amplifying reference gene primers gave estimates of nucleated cell counts. Data came from immunoSEQ multiplex PCR; TCRdb stores just in-frame clones and leaves some out. V, J and clone size were drawn from that table, and D and trimming were deduced from the DNA. The sample yields 90,000 to 120,000 clones, more than 70% seen once. This CDR3 comprises 15 residues. V was clipped by 4 bases and J by 5 bases; unmatched bases: 8. Per the germline V gene, CDR1 is SGHRS and CDR2 is YFSETQ. The sequencing input was peripheral blood. The chain joins TRBV5-1 to TRBJ2-5; 10 bases align to TRBD1. This TCR was sampled from a human donor in a cohort sampled during active COVID-19. The CDR3, as DNA: TGCGCCAGCAGCCCAGGGGACAGGGGTTTGGAGACCCAGTACTTC. Protein: CASSPGDRGLETQYF.